Below, one TCR beta chain is given with its context. Data came from immunoSEQ multiplex PCR; TCRdb stores just in-frame clones and leaves some out. The sample has about 61,000 clones, around 90% seen once. The CDR3 contains 15 residues. The V end was cut by 7 bases, the J end by 0 bases, with 15 bases between. Per germline, CDR1 SGHDN and CDR2 FVKESK. The data were taken from a study of OX40 agonist ivuxolimab in advanced cancers. The receptor comes from an adult with an advanced solid tumor such as melanoma, head and neck, liver or kidney cancer. The sample here was CD4+ or CD8+ T cells sorted from blood, taken in a trial of the OX40 agonist ivuxolimab. The rearrangement uses TRBV14 and TRBJ1-1; D not certain. CDR3 DNA sequence: TGTGCCAGCACCCAGCACGTGACCATGAACACTGAAGCTTTCTTT. Its translation: CASTQHVTMNTEAFF.